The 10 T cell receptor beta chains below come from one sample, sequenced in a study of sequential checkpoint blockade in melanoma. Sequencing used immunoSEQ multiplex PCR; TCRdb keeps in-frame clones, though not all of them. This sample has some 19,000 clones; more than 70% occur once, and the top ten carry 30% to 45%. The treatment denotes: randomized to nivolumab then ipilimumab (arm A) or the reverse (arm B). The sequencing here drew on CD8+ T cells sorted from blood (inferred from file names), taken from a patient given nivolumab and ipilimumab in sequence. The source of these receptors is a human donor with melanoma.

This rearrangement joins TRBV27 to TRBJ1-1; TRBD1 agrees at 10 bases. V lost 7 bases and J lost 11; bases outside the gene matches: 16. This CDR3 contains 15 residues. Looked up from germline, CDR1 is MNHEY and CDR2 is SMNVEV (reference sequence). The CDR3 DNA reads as TGTGCCAGCAAGTATGGGACAGGGGAGCGATTGGTGGCTTTCTTT. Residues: CASKYGTGERLVAFF.

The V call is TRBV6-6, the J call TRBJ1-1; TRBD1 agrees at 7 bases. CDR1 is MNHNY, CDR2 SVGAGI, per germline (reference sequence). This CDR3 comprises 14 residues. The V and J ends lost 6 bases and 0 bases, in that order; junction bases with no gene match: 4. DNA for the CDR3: TGTGCCAGCAGCCCCACAGGGGTGAACACTGAAGCTTTCTTT. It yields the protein CASSPTGVNTEAFF.

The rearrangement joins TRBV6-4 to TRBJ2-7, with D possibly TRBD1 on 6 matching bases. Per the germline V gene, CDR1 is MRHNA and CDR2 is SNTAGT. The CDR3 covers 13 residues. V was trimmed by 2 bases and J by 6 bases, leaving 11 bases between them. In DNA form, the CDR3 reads TGTGCCAGCAGTGACCGGGACACTAGCGAGCAGTACTTC. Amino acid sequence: CASSDRDTSEQYF.

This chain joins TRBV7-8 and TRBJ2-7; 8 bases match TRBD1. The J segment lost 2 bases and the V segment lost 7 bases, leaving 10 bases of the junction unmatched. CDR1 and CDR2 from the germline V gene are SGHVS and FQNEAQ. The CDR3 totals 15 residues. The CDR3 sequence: CASTPSRTGPYEQYF. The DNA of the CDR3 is TGTGCCAGCACTCCCTCCCGGACAGGGCCCTACGAGCAGTACTTC.

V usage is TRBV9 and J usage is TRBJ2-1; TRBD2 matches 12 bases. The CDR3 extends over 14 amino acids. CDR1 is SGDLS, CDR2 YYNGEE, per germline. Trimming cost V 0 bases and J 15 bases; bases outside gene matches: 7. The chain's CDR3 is CASSVGTSGTSAFF. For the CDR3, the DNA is TGTGCCAGCAGCGTAGGGACTAGCGGGACCAGTGCGTTCTTC.

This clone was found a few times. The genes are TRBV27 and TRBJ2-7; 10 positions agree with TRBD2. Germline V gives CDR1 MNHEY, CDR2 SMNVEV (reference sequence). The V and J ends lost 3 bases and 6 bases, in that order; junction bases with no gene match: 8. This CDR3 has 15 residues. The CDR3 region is CASSFWASGSREQYF. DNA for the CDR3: TGTGCCAGCAGTTTCTGGGCTAGCGGGAGTCGCGAGCAGTACTTC.

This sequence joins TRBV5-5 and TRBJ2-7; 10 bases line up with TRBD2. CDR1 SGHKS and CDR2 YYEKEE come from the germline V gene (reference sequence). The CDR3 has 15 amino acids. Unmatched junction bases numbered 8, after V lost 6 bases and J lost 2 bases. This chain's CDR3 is CASIPGLAFPYEQYF. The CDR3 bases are TGTGCCAGCATTCCGGGACTAGCGTTTCCCTACGAGCAGTACTTC.

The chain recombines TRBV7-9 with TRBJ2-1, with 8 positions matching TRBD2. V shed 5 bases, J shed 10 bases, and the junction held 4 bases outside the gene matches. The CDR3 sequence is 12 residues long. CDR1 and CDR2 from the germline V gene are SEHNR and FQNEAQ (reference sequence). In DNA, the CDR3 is TGTGCCAGCAGCGACGGGAGGGGCGAGCAGTTCTTC. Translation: CASSDGRGEQFF.

CDR3 in DNA: TGTGCCAGCAGCTTGGACAGACCGAACACTGAAGCTTTCTTT. This encodes CASSLDRPNTEAFF. This rearrangement joins TRBV7-8 to TRBJ1-1, with a possible D match to TRBD1 (6 bases). Between the trimmed V and J ends, which lost 3 bases and 1 base, there was a span of 9 bases. The CDR3 is 14 amino acids. Germline lookup yields CDR1 SGHVS and CDR2 FQNEAQ.

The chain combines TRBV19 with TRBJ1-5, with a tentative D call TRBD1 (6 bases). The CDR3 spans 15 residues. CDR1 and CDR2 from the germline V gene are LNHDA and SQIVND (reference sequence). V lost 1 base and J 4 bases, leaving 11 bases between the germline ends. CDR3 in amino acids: CASSIGDIRNQPQHF. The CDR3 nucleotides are TGTGCCAGTAGTATAGGGGACATCAGAAATCAGCCCCAGCATTTT.